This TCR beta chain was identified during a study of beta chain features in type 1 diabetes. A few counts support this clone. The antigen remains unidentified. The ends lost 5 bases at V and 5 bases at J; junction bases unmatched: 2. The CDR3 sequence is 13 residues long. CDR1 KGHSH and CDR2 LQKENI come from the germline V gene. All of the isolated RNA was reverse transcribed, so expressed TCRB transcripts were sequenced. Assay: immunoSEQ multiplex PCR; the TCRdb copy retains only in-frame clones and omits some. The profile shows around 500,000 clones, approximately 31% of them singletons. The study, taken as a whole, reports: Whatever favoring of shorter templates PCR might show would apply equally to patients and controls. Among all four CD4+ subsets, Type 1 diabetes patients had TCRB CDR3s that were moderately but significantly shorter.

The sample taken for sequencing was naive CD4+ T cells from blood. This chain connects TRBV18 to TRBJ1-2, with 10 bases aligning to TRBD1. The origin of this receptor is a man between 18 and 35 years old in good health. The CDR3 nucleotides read TGTGCCAGCTCAGGACAGGGGGGATATGGCTACACCTTC. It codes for CASSGQGGYGYTF.